This section outlines one T cell receptor beta chain sequence together with its context. This sample is drawn from a study of blood T cell repertoires in COVID-19. Study at large: The United States, Italy and Spain provided the acute and convalescent COVID-19 samples. T cells, B-cell-depleted T cells, or PBMCs supplied cDNA or gDNA.

Germline lookup yields CDR1 LGHNA and CDR2 YNFKEQ. V lost 1 base and J lost 6; bases outside the gene matches: 8. This CDR3 contains 17 residues. TCRdb's table, derived via immunoSEQ multiplex PCR, lists solely in-frame clones and lacks some. This table has about 200,000 clones, about 81% appearing once. This rearrangement joins TRBV4-2 to TRBJ2-2, with 10 bases aligning to TRBD1. The receptor was isolated from a woman of 80 years or more with COVID-19, enrolled during active disease. Sequencing input: peripheral blood. CDR3 in DNA: TGTGCCAGCAGCCAAGTGCCCCGACAGGGGGCCGCCGGGGAGCTGTTTTTT. This sequence encodes CASSQVPRQGAAGELFF.